Sequencing of this TCR beta chain was carried out in a study of human T cells and chemical hapten exposure. The CDR3 runs 16 residues. Germline assignment: CDR1 MNHEY and CDR2 SVGAGI. After removal of 6 bases from V and 4 bases from J, the junction contained 10 bases not matched to a gene. Indicated time point: patch test 1, 2 weeks after DPC sensitization. Treatment indicated: therapeutic diphenylcyclopropenone sensitization with weekly scalp DPC. Each CDR3 protein is one row after TCRdb ran MiXCR on the RACE reads. The sample holds about 340,000 distinct CDR3 sequences, roughly 6.9% seen once. There are a few counts of this clonotype.

V and J are TRBV6-5 and TRBJ1-4, with 8 bases matching TRBD1. The source of this sequence is a woman under 30 with alopecia areata. Some clones in this sample may be carry-over from other donors' samples. This sample comprised whole blood, obtained in connection with sensitization to the hapten diphenylcyclopropenone (DPC). CDR3 bases: TGTGCCAGCAGCCCTACAACGGGACAGGTTAATGAAAAACTGTTTTTT. Translated: CASSPTTGQVNEKLFF.